The 15 T cell receptor beta chains below come from one sample, sequenced in a study of vaccination and CD4 T cells after COVID-19 (dated by TCRdb to about 2022). Read against the paper, the sample's treatment or condition label means: approximately 11-day PBMC culture with coronavirus spike peptide pools or control peptides (ViraFEST assay). Their target antigens are unknown. The library was obtained by PCR. Reads for this sample came from an Illumina iSeq 100. TCR sequencing of DNA from cultured CD4+ T cells used the Oncomine TCR Beta short-read assay at the Johns Hopkins FTIC core. The public reads were reprocessed in TCRdb via fastp at Q25 and MiXCR, keeping in-frame beta chains. Merged by CDR3 protein, the rows form single entries marked with the most common genes and DNA. Present in this sample are 14,000 to 15,000 distinct CDR3 sequences, roughly half of which were seen just once. The top ten clonotypes cover 20% to 30% of the sample.

Sequencing was performed on cultured CD4+ T cells from blood, taken after SARS-CoV-2 vaccination. The receptors were sampled from a human donor with COVID-19.

This clonotype was seen only a few times. The chain has TRBV20-1 and TRBJ1-2; D is unclear. CDR3 size: 12 residues. The germline gives CDR1 DFQATT, CDR2 SNEGSKA (reference sequence). The ends were cut back, 3 bases at V and 4 bases at J, with 9 bases in the middle. CDR3 amino acids: CSASGNGYGYTF. CDR3 bases: TGCAGTGCTAGTGGGAATGGCTATGGCTACACCTTC.

V gene TRBV3-1 combines with J gene TRBJ1-2, with a possible D match to TRBD1 (6 bases). The germline V gene has CDR1 LGHDT and CDR2 YNNKEL (reference sequence). The CDR3 covers 14 residues. V shed 6 bases and J shed 4 bases, with 15 bases lying between them. CDR3 protein: CASRGGTRVYGYTF. Here the CDR3 DNA reads TGTGCCAGCAGGGGCGGGACACGGGTCTATGGCTACACCTTC.

This clonotype was seen a handful of times. The DNA of the CDR3 is TGCGCCAGCAGTTCCTCGGGCTATGGCTACACCTTC. It yields the protein CASSSSGYGYTF. The rearrangement uses TRBV10-1 and TRBJ1-2, with D unresolved. Germline V gene sequence: CDR1 WNHNN, CDR2 SYGVQD (reference sequence). Trimming took off 5 bases at V and 4 bases at J, with 8 bases between the two ends. The CDR3 is 12 amino acids.

The rearrangement joins TRBV20-1 to TRBJ2-6; possibly TRBD1 for D (6 bases). V was pared by 3 bases and J by 3 bases, with 12 bases between. Germline loops: CDR1 DFQATT, CDR2 SNEGSKA (reference sequence). The CDR3 length is 15 residues. The CDR3 sequence is CSASTGQDGANVLTF. The CDR3 DNA reads as TGCAGTGCTAGCACAGGGCAAGATGGGGCCAACGTCCTGACTTTC.

This clonotype was found a few times. The V call is TRBV5-4, the J call TRBJ2-5; TRBD2 agrees at 11 bases. This CDR3 region has 17 residues. Germline values: CDR1 SGHNT, CDR2 YYREEE (reference sequence). With V trimmed by 0 bases and J by 5 bases, 9 bases remained unmatched. The chain's CDR3 is CASSLGSSGGYLETQYF. CDR3 nucleotides: TGTGCCAGCAGCTTGGGATCTAGCGGGGGGTATTTGGAGACCCAGTACTTC.

This clonotype was detected only a few times. CDR3 in amino acids: CATGGGFDEQYF. In nucleotides, the CDR3 is TGTGCCACCGGCGGGGGGTTCGACGAGCAGTACTTC. The genes are TRBV6-2 or TRBV6-3 and TRBJ2-7, with 8 nucleotides matching TRBD2. Germline loops: CDR1 MNHEY, CDR2 SVGEGT. The CDR3 covers 12 residues. The V gene end was trimmed by 10 bases and the J gene end by 5 bases; junction bases not matched to a gene: 7.

This clonotype was found a few times. The V call is TRBV15, the J call TRBJ1-5; D is unresolved. Germline CDR1 reads LNHNV; CDR2 reads YYDKDF (reference sequence). Between the trimmed V and J ends, which lost 0 bases and 2 bases, there was a span of 14 bases. The CDR3 is 17 residues long. The CDR3 loop is CATSREQPLLGNQPQHF. CDR3 DNA sequence: TGTGCCACCAGCAGAGAACAGCCCCTTCTCGGCAATCAGCCCCAGCATTTT.

The V call is TRBV25-1, the J call TRBJ1-3, with D hard to call. V was trimmed by 2 bases and J by 1 base, leaving 6 bases between them. There are 14 residues in the CDR3. Germline CDR1 MGHDK, CDR2 SYGVNS. The CDR3 is CASSEVGSGNTIYF. The CDR3 DNA is TGTGCCAGCAGTGAAGTCGGGTCTGGAAACACCATATATTTT.

This rearrangement joins TRBV15 to TRBJ2-1, with D maybe TRBD1 (5 bases). CDR1 is LNHNV, CDR2 YYDKDF, per germline (reference sequence). The V and J ends lost 4 bases and 8 bases respectively, with 18 bases between them. The CDR3 spans 15 residues. CDR3 DNA: TGTGCCACCAGCAAGGGGTTAGGTAAGGCCCATGAGCAGTTCTTC. This sequence encodes CATSKGLGKAHEQFF.

This clonotype was detected only a few times. This chain joins TRBV6-2 or TRBV6-3 and TRBJ2-3; TRBD2 is a possible D gene (6 bases). This CDR3 is built from 15 residues. Trimming took off 0 bases at V and 4 bases at J, with 11 bases between the two ends. Germline V lookup: CDR1 MNHEY, CDR2 SVGEGT. DNA for the CDR3: TGTGCCAGCAGTTACTCGGCGGGGCTCTCAGATACGCAGTATTTT. It translates to CASSYSAGLSDTQYF.

The genes are TRBV5-4 and TRBJ1-1, with 8 bases matching TRBD1. CDR3 size: 14 residues. The trim removed 3 bases at V and 0 bases at J, leaving 1 base unmatched. Germline V gene lookup returns CDR1 SGHNT and CDR2 YYREEE (reference sequence). CDR3 bases: TGTGCCAGCAGCTCGACAGGGGTGAACACTGAAGCTTTCTTT. This codes for CASSSTGVNTEAFF. Full variable domain (remainder filled in from reference TRBV5-4 and TRBJ1-1): ETGVTQSPTHLIKTRGQQVTLRCSSQSGHNTVSWYQQALGQGPQFIFQYYREEENGRGNFPPRFSGLQFPNYSSELNVNALELDDSALYLCASSSTGVNTEAFFGQGTRLTVV.

This clonotype was seen only a few times. The chain combines TRBV6-2 or TRBV6-3 with TRBJ2-3, with TRBD2 identical over 12 bases. CDR1 and CDR2 (germline): MNHEY, SVGEGT. After removal of 4 bases from V and 5 bases from J, the junction contained 4 bases not matched to a gene. CDR3 length equals 15 residues. CDR3 in amino acids: CASSWTSGVLDTQYF. The CDR3 region has the DNA TGTGCCAGCAGTTGGACTAGCGGGGTGCTAGATACGCAGTATTTT.

Only a few counts were recorded for this clonotype. The chain is built from TRBV19 and TRBJ1-2; TRBD1 aligns across 7 bases. V was pared by 6 bases and J by 0 bases, with 4 bases of the junction left unmatched. The V gene's germline CDR1 is LNHDA and CDR2 SQIVND (reference sequence). The CDR3 length is 14 residues. CDR3 residues: CASRGDSANYGYTF. CDR3 nucleotides: TGTGCCAGTAGGGGGGACAGCGCTAACTATGGCTACACCTTC.

This chain links TRBV10-3 with TRBJ2-3, with D perhaps TRBD1 (5 bases). The germline gives CDR1 ENHRY, CDR2 SYGVKD. This CDR3 spans 13 amino acids. V was trimmed by 3 bases and J by 4 bases, leaving 8 bases between them. The CDR3 DNA reads TGTGCCATCAGTGATAACAGGCCAGATACGCAGTATTTT. The encoded protein is CAISDNRPDTQYF.

This rearrangement joins TRBV20-1 to TRBJ2-2, with D hard to call. This CDR3 spans 16 amino acids. Germline CDR1 DFQATT, CDR2 SNEGSKA (reference sequence). V lost 2 bases to trimming and J lost 0 bases, with 13 bases between them. In nucleotides, the CDR3 is TGCAGTGCTAGATCTGGACGGTTCGCGAACACCGGGGAGCTGTTTTTT. Encoded protein: CSARSGRFANTGELFF.